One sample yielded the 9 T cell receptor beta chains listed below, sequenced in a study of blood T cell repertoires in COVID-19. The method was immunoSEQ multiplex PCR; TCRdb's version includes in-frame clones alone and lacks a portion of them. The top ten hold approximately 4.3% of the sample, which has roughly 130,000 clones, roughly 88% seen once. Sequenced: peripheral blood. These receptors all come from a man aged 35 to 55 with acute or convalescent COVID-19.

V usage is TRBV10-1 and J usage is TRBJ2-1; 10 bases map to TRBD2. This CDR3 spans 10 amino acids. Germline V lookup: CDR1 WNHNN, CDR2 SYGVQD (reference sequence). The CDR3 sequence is CAEAGGPGFF. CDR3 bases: TGCGCAGAAGCGGGGGGGCCGGGGTTCTTC.

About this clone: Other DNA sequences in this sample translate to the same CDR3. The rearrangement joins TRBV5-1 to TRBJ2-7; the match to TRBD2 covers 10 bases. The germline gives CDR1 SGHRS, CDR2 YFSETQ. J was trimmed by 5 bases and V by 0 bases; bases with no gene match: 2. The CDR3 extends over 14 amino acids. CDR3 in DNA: TGCGCCAGCAGCTTGGAGCTAGCGGGAGACGAGCAGTACTTC. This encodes CASSLELAGDEQYF.

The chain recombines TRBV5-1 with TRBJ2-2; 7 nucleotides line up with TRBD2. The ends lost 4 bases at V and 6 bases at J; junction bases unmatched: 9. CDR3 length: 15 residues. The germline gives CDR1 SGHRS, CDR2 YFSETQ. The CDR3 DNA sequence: TGCGCCAGCAGCACCAGGACTAGTTCTTCCGGGGAGCTGTTTTTT. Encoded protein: CASSTRTSSSGELFF. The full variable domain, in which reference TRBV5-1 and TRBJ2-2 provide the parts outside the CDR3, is KAGVTQTPRYLIKTRGQQVTLSCSPISGHRSVSWYQQTPGQGLQFLFEYFSETQRNKGNFPGRFSGRQFSNSRSEMNVSTLELGDSALYLCASSTRTSSSGELFFGEGSRLTVL.

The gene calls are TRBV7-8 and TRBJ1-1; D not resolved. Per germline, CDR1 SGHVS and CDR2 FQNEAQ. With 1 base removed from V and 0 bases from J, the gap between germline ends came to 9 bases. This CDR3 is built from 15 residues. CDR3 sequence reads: CASSLDGRLNTEAFF. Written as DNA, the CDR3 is TGTGCCAGCAGCTTAGATGGCAGATTGAACACTGAAGCTTTCTTT.

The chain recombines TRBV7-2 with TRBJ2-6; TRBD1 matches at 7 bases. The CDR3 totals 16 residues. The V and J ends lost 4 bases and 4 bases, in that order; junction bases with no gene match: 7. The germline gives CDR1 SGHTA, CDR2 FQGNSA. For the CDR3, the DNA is TGTGCCAGCAGCTCCTCAGGGGGTACAGGGGCCAACGTCCTGACTTTC. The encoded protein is CASSSSGGTGANVLTF.

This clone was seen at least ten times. The CDR3 bases are TGTGCCAGCAGCTTGGGGCAGGGAAACTACGAGCAGTACTTC. Amino acid sequence: CASSLGQGNYEQYF. The chain couples TRBV5-8 to TRBJ2-7; weak D call: TRBD1 (5 bases). Germline lookup yields CDR1 SGHTS and CDR2 YDEGEE. The V end lost 0 bases, the J end lost 3 bases, and 10 bases lay between the germline ends. This CDR3 comprises 14 residues. Full variable domain (remainder filled in from reference TRBV5-8 and TRBJ2-7): EAGVTQSPTHLIKTRGQQATLRCSPISGHTSVYWYQQALGLGLQFLLWYDEGEERNRGNFPPRFSGRQFPNYSSELNVNALELEDSALYLCASSLGQGNYEQYFGPGTRLTVT.

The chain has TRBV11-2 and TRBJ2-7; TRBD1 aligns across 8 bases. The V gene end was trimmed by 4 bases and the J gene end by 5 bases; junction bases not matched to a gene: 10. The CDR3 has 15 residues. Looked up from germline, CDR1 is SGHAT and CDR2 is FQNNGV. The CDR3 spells CASSSRQGNLHEQYF. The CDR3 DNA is TGTGCCAGCAGCTCACGACAGGGGAATCTTCACGAGCAGTACTTC.

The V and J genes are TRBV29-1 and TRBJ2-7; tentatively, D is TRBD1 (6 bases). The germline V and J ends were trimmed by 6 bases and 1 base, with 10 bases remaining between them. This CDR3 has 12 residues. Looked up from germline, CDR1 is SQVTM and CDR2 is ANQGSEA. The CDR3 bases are TGCAGCGTACAGGGTCATTCCTACGAGCAGTACTTC. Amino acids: CSVQGHSYEQYF.

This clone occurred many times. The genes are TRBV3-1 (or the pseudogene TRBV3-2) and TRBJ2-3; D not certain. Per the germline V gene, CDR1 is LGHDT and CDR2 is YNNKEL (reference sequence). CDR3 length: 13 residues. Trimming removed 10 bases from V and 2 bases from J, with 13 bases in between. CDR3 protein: CATTTGPTDTQYF. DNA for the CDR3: TGTGCCACCACGACTGGTCCCACAGATACGCAGTATTTT.